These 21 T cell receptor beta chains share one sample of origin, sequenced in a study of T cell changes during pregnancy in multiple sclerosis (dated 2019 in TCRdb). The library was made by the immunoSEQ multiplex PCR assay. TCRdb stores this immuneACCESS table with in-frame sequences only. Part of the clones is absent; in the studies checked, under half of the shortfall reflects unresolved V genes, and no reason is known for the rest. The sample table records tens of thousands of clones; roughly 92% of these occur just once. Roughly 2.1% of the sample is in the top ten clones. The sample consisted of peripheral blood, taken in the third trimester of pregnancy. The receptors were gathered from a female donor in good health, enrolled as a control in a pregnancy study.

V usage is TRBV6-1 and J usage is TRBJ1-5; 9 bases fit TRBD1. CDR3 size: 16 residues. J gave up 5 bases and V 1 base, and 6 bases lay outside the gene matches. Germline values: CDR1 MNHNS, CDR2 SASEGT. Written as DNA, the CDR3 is TGTGCCAGCAGTGAAGTGGTGACAGGGGGGTATCAGCCCCAGCATTTT. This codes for CASSEVVTGGYQPQHF.

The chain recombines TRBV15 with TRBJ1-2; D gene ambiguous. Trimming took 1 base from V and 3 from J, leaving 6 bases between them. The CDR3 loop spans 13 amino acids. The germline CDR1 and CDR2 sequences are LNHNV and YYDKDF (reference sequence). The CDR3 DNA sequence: TGTGCCACCAGCAGAGTGCGGGACTATGGCTACACCTTC. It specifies CATSRVRDYGYTF.

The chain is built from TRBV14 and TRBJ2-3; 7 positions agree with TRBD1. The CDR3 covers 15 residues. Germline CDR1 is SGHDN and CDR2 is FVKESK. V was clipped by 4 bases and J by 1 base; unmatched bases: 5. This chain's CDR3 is CASSPIRGRTDTQYF. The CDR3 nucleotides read TGTGCCAGCAGCCCCATAAGGGGGCGCACAGATACGCAGTATTTT. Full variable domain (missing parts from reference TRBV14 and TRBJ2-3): EAGVTQFPSHSVIEKGQTVTLRCDPISGHDNLYWYRRVMGKEIKFLLHFVKESKQDESGMPNNRFLAERTGGTYSTLKVQPAELEDSGVYFCASSPIRGRTDTQYFGPGTRLTVL.

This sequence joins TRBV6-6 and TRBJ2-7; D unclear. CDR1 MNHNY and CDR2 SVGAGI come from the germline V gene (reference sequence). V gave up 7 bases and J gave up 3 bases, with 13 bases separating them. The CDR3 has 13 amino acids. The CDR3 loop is CASTSSTGYEQYF. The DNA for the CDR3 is TGTGCCAGCACCTCCTCGACGGGCTACGAGCAGTACTTC.

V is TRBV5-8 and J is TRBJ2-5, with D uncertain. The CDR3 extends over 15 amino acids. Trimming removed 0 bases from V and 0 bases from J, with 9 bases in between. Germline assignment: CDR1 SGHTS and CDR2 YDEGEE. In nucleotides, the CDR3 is TGTGCCAGCAGCTTGGCGGAGAGGTACCAAGAGACCCAGTACTTC. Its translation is CASSLAERYQETQYF. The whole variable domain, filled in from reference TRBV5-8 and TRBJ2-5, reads EAGVTQSPTHLIKTRGQQATLRCSPISGHTSVYWYQQALGLGLQFLLWYDEGEERNRGNFPPRFSGRQFPNYSSELNVNALELEDSALYLCASSLAERYQETQYFGPGTRLLVL.

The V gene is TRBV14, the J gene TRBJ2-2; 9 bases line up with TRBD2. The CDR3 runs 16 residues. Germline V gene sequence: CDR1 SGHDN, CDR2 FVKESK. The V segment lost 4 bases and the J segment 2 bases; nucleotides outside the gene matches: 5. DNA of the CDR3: TGTGCCAGCAGCCCGCGACTAGCGGATAACACCGGGGAGCTGTTTTTT. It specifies CASSPRLADNTGELFF.

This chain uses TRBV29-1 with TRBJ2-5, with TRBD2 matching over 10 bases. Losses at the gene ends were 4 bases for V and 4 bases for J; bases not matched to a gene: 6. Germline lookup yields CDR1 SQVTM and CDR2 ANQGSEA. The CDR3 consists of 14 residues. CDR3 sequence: CSVVLAGVGETQYF. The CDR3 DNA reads TGCAGCGTTGTTCTAGCGGGAGTGGGAGAGACCCAGTACTTC.

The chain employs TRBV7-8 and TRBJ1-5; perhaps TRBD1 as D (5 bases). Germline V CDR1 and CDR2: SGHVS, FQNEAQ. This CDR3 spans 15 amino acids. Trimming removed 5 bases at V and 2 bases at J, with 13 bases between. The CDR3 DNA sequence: TGTGCCAGCAGCACAGGTATCTTCGGCAATCAGCCCCAGCATTTT. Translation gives CASSTGIFGNQPQHF.

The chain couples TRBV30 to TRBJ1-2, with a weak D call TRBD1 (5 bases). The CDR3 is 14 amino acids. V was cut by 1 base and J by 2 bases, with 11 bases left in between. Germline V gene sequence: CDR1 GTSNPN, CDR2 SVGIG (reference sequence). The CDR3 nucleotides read TGTGCCTGGAGTGCATGGACAACCAACTATGGCTACACCTTC. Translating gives CAWSAWTTNYGYTF.

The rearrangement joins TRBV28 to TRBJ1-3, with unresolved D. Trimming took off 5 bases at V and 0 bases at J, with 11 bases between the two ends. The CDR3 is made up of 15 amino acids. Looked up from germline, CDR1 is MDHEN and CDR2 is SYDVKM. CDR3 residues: CASSPRGYSGNTIYF. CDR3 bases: TGTGCCAGCAGTCCTCGCGGGTACTCTGGAAACACCATATATTTT.

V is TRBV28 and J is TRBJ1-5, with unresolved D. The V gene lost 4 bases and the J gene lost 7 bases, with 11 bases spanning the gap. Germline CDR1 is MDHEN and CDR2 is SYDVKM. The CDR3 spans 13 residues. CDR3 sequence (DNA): TGTGCCAGCAGTTGGACTGGGAAGCAGCCCCAGCATTTT. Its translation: CASSWTGKQPQHF.

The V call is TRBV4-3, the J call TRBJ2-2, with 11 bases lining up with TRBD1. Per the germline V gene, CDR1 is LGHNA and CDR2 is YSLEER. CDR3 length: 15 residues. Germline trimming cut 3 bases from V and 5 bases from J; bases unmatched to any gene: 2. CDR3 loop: CASSHGTGGTGELFF. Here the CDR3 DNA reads TGCGCCAGCAGCCATGGGACAGGGGGAACCGGGGAGCTGTTTTTT.

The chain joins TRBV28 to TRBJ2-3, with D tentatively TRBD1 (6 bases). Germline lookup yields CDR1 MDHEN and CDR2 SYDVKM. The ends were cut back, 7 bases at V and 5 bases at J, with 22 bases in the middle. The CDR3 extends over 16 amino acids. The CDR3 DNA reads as TGTGCCAGCACCCCGACTTGGGGGCCTGACAGAGATACGCAGTATTTT. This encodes CASTPTWGPDRDTQYF.

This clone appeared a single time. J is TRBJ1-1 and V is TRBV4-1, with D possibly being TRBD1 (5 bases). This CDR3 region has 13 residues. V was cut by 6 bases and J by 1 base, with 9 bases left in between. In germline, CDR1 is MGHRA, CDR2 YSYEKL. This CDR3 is CASRQAQNTEAFF. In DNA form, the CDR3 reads TGCGCCAGCAGACAGGCGCAGAACACTGAAGCTTTCTTT.

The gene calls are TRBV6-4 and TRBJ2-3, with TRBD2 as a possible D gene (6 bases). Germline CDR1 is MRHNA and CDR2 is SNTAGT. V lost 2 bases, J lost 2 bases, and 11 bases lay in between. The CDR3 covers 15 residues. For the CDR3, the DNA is TGTGCCAGCAGTGACGGCGGGGACCCCACAGATACGCAGTATTTT. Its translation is CASSDGGDPTDTQYF.

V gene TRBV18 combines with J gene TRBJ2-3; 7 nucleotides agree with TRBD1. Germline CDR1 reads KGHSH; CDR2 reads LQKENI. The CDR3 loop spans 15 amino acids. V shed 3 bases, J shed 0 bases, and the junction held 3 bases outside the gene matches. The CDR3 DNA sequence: TGTGCCAGCTCACCCGGGACAGCTAGCACAGATACGCAGTATTTT. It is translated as CASSPGTASTDTQYF. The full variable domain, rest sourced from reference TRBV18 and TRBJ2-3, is NAGVMQNPRHLVRRRGQEARLRCSPMKGHSHVYWYRQLPEEGLKFMVYLQKENIIDESGMPKERFSAEFPKEGPSILRIQQVVRGDSAAYFCASSPGTASTDTQYFGPGTRLTVL.

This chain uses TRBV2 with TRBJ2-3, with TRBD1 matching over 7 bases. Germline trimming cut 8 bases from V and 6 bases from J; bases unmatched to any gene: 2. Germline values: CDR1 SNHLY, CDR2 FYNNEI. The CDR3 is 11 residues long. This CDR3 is CASGRGDTQYF. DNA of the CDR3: TGTGCCAGCGGCAGGGGGGATACGCAGTATTTT.

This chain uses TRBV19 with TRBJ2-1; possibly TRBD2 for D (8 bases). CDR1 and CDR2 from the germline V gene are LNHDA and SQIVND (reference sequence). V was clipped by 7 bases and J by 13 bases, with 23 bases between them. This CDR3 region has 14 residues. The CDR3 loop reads CASTPQGGGRFQFF. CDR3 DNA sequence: TGTGCCAGTACCCCTCAGGGGGGCGGGAGGTTTCAGTTCTTC.

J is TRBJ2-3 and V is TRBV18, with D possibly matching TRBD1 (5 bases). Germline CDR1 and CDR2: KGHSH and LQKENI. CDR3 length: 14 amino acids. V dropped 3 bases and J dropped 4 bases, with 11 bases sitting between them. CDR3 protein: CASSPRSGPDTQYF. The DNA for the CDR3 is TGTGCCAGCTCACCGAGGTCAGGGCCAGATACGCAGTATTTT.

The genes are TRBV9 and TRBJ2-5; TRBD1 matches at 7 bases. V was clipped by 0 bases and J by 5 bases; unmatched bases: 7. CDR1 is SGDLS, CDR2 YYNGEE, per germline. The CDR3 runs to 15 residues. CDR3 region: CASSVGGGPGETQYF. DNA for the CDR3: TGTGCCAGCAGCGTAGGAGGGGGCCCTGGGGAGACCCAGTACTTC.

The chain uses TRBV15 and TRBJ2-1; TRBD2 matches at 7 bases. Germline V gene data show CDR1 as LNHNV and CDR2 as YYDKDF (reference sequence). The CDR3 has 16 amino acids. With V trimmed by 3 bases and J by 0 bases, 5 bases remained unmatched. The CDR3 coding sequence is TGTGCCACCAGCAGGGCATGGGGGGGCTCCTACAATGAGCAGTTCTTC. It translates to CATSRAWGGSYNEQFF.